This T cell receptor beta chain was recorded in a study of OX40 agonist ivuxolimab in advanced cancers. Here immunoSEQ multiplex PCR was the method, and the copy in TCRdb shows in-frame clones only, minus some. Of about 50,000 clones in the sample, 60% to 80% were seen once. J gave up 4 bases and V 2 bases, and 3 bases lay outside the gene matches. The germline gives CDR1 LNHDA, CDR2 SQIVND (reference sequence). This CDR3 has 16 residues. The chain is built from TRBV19 and TRBJ2-1, with 12 bases fitting TRBD2. This specimen consisted of CD4+ or CD8+ T cells sorted from blood, obtained in a trial of the OX40 agonist ivuxolimab. The source is an adult with an advanced solid tumor such as melanoma, head and neck, liver or kidney cancer. CDR3 region: CASSIITSGRYNEQFF. The CDR3 nucleotides are TGTGCCAGTAGTATAATCACTAGCGGGAGGTACAATGAGCAGTTCTTC.